This T cell receptor (beta chain) originates from a study of type 1 regulatory T cells. As for the study in general: T-allo10 is a Tr1-enriched, alloantigen-specific CD4 T cell product made in vitro.

TCRdb independently ran MiXCR on the reads; one entry per CDR3 protein. The sample lists about 74,000 distinct CDR3 sequences; around 63% were seen once. The length of the CDR3 is 15 residues. J gave up 5 bases and V 5 bases, and 11 bases lay outside the gene matches. CDR1 and CDR2 (germline): SGHVS, FNYEAQ. T-allo10 cells from the graft donor were described as anergic, host-alloantigen-specific, and alloantigen-specific suppressors. About this clonotype itself: Its specificity is unknown.

Sequenced sample: cultured T cells, either the whole culture or a sorted T cell fraction (not recorded which). The subset: Tr1-enriched cell product generated in vitro against host alloantigens. V is TRBV7-6 and J is TRBJ2-7; TRBD1 agrees at 8 bases. This sequence originates from a human donor in good health. The CDR3 reads CASSVSSQGADEQYF. The CDR3 coding sequence is TGTGCCAGCAGCGTTAGTAGCCAGGGGGCGGACGAGCAGTACTTC.